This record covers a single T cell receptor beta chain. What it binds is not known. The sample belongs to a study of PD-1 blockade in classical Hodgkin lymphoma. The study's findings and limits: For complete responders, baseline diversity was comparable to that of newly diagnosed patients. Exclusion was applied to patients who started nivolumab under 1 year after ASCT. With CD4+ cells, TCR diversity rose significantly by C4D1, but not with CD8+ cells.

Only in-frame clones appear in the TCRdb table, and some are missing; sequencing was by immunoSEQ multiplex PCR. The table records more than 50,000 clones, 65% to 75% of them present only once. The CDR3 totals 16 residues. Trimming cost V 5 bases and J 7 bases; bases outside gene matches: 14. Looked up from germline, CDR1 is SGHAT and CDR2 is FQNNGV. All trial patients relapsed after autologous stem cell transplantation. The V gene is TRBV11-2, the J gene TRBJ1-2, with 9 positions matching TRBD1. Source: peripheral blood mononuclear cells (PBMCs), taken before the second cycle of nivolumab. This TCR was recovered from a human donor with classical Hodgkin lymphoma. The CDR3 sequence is CASSLGGTGLEAGYTF. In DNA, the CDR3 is TGTGCCAGCAGCCTAGGAGGGACAGGGTTGGAGGCTGGCTACACCTTC.